Shown below are 13 T cell receptor beta chains from a single sample sequenced in a study of T cell responses to AZD1222 COVID-19 vaccine. Generated by immunoSEQ multiplex PCR, the TCRdb table keeps only in-frame clones and is missing some. The table includes approximately 150,000 clones, about 87% detected once. This specimen consisted of peripheral blood, obtained on day 0 of MenACWY control vaccination. The receptors derive from an adult in good health.

This sequence joins TRBV5-1 and TRBJ1-6; the D is unclear. This CDR3 has 15 amino acids. V was shortened by 1 base and J by 5 bases, with 10 bases between the two germline ends. Looked up from germline, CDR1 is SGHRS and CDR2 is YFSETQ. In DNA, the CDR3 is TGCGCCAGCAGCTTGATAGGTTCGGATAATTCACCCCTCCACTTT. This codes for CASSLIGSDNSPLHF.

The chain joins TRBV24-1 to TRBJ2-6; no definite D call. The CDR3 loop spans 13 amino acids. The germline CDR1 and CDR2 sequences are KGHDR and SFDVKD. The ends were cut back, 4 bases at V and 2 bases at J, with 2 bases in the middle. Here the CDR3 reads CATSEAGANVLTF. In DNA form, the CDR3 reads TGTGCCACCAGTGAGGCTGGGGCCAACGTCCTGACTTTC.

This chain joins TRBV5-6 and TRBJ2-7; TRBD1 might be the D (5 bases). Trimming removed 0 bases at V and 11 bases at J, with 12 bases between. CDR1 and CDR2 (germline): SGHDT, YYEEEE. This CDR3 is 12 amino acids long. Written as DNA, the CDR3 is TGTGCCAGCAGCTTGGGGCAGGGTGAGAAGTACTTC. This gives the protein CASSLGQGEKYF.

V usage is TRBV6-6 and J usage is TRBJ1-5; TRBD1 matches at 8 bases. Germline CDR1 and CDR2: MNHNY and SVGAGI (reference sequence). The CDR3 loop spans 14 amino acids. The trim removed 6 bases at V and 3 bases at J, leaving 4 bases unmatched. The CDR3 sequence: CASRGQGYNQPQHF. The CDR3 DNA follows: TGTGCCAGCAGAGGACAGGGATACAATCAGCCCCAGCATTTT.

This sequence joins TRBV29-1 and TRBJ1-2; the match to TRBD1 covers 7 bases. The CDR3 is 13 residues long. J gave up 6 bases and V 3 bases, and 7 bases lay outside the gene matches. Germline V gene data show CDR1 as SQVTM and CDR2 as ANQGSEA. CDR3 in amino acids: CSVDYQQGDGYTF. Written as DNA, the CDR3 is TGCAGCGTTGATTATCAGCAGGGGGATGGCTACACCTTC.

The V gene is TRBV7-9, the J gene TRBJ2-7; unclear D gene. V shed 5 bases and J shed 6 bases, with 8 bases lying between them. Germline CDR1 reads SEHNR; CDR2 reads FQNEAQ (reference sequence). The CDR3 has 11 amino acids. CDR3: CASSRWGEQYF. The CDR3 nucleotides are TGTGCCAGCAGCCGGTGGGGCGAGCAGTACTTC.

The genes are TRBV14 and TRBJ1-1, with D tentatively TRBD1 (5 bases). Trimming removed 4 bases from V and 4 bases from J, with 13 bases in between. Germline assignment: CDR1 SGHDN and CDR2 FVKESK. There are 14 residues in the CDR3. The CDR3 spells CASSLLGQVTEAFF. The CDR3 bases are TGTGCCAGCAGCCTCCTCGGACAAGTCACTGAAGCTTTCTTT.

This clone was detected only a few times. The rearrangement uses TRBV3-1 (or the pseudogene TRBV3-2) and TRBJ1-1; D might be TRBD1 (5 bases). Germline V gene sequence: CDR1 LGHDT, CDR2 YNNKEL (reference sequence). This CDR3 comprises 17 residues. Deletions cut 6 bases from V and 0 bases from J, with 20 bases between. CDR3 in amino acids: CASSPRSKGTMNTEAFF. In nucleotides, the CDR3 is TGTGCCAGCAGTCCAAGATCGAAGGGGACCATGAACACTGAAGCTTTCTTT.

V gene TRBV11-2 combines with J gene TRBJ1-4; TRBD1 matches 7 bases. The length of the CDR3 is 15 residues. Germline values: CDR1 SGHAT, CDR2 FQNNGV. The J segment lost 8 bases and the V segment lost 4 bases, leaving 10 bases of the junction unmatched. As DNA, the CDR3 is TGTGCCAGCAGCTCCCCTCGACAGGGTGGGGAAAAACTGTTTTTT. Protein product: CASSSPRQGGEKLFF.

The CDR3 DNA reads TGTGCCAGCAGCGCGGACCTGGGCGGCTACACCTTC. Translating it yields CASSADLGGYTF. This chain joins TRBV7-9 and TRBJ1-2; D uncertain. The CDR3 length is 12 residues. Per the germline V gene, CDR1 is SEHNR and CDR2 is FQNEAQ (reference sequence). V lost 5 bases and J lost 8, with 12 bases in between. The full variable domain, completed using reference TRBV7-9 and TRBJ1-2, is DTGVSQNPRHKITKRGQNVTFRCDPISEHNRLYWYRQTLGQGPEFLTYFQNEAQLEKSRLLSDRFSAERPKGSFSTLEIQRTEQGDSAMYLCASSADLGGYTFGSGTRLTVV.

The chain combines TRBV12-3 or TRBV12-4 with TRBJ1-1, with D possibly matching TRBD1 (5 bases). The CDR3 extends over 13 amino acids. V was trimmed by 2 bases and J by 7 bases, leaving 11 bases between them. The CDR3 DNA reads as TGTGCCAGCAGTTTACTTGGGGGGGGTGAAGCTTTCTTT. Protein: CASSLLGGGEAFF.

This clone was recorded only once. V and J are TRBV7-9 and TRBJ2-5; 9 bases align to TRBD2. The germline CDR1 and CDR2 sequences are SEHNR and FQNEAQ (reference sequence). J was trimmed by 5 bases and V by 2 bases; bases with no gene match: 3. The CDR3 spans 14 residues. The CDR3: CASSLRAGGETQYF. The DNA of the CDR3 is TGTGCCAGCAGCTTACGGGCGGGAGGGGAGACCCAGTACTTC.

V usage is TRBV4-3 and J usage is TRBJ1-1; D call uncertain. CDR3 length: 19 amino acids. Trimming removed 1 base at V and 0 bases at J, with 21 bases between. Looked up from germline, CDR1 is LGHNA and CDR2 is YSLEER. The CDR3: CASSQGNWEPSGMNTEAFF. In nucleotides, the CDR3 is TGCGCCAGCAGCCAAGGGAATTGGGAACCGTCGGGTATGAACACTGAAGCTTTCTTT.